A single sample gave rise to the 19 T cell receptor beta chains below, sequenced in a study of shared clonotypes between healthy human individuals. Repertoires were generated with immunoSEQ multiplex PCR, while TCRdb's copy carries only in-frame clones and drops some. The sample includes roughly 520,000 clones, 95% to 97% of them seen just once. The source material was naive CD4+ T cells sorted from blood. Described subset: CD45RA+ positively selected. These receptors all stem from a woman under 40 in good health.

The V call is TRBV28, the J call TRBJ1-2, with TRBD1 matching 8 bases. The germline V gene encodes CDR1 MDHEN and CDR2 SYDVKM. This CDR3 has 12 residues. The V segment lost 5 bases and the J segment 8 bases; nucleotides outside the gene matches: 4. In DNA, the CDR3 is TGTGCCAGCAGTAAGCGGACAGGGGGCTACACCTTC. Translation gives CASSKRTGGYTF.

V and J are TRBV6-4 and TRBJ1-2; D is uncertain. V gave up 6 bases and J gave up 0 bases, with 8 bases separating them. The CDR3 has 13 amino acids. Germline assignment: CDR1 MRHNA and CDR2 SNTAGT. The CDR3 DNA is TGTGCCAGCAGCCCCGCTGCTAACTATGGCTACACCTTC. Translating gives CASSPAANYGYTF.

The CDR3 sequence: CASSLGTWGYEQYF. CDR3 nucleotides: TGTGCCAGCAGTCTCGGGACATGGGGCTACGAGCAGTACTTC. The rearrangement uses TRBV13 and TRBJ2-7; tentatively, D is TRBD1 (6 bases). The V end was cut by 6 bases, the J end by 3 bases, with 15 bases between. Germline values: CDR1 PRHDT, CDR2 FYEKMQ (reference sequence). The CDR3 covers 14 residues.

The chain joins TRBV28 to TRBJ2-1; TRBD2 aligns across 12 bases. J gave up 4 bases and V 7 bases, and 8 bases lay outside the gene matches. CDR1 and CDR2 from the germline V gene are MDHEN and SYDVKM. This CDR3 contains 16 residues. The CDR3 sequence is CASNSLLAGGYNEQFF. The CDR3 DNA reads TGTGCCAGCAATTCCCTACTAGCGGGAGGTTACAATGAGCAGTTCTTC.

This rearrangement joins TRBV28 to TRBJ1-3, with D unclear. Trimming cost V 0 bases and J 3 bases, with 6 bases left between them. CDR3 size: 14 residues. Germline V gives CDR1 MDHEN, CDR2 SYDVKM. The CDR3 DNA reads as TGTGCCAGCAGTTTATGGGGAGGTGGAAACACCATATATTTT. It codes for CASSLWGGGNTIYF.

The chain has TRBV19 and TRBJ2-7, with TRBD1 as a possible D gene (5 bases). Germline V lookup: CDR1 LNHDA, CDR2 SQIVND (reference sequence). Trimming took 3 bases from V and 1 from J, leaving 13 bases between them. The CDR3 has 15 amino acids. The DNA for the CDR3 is TGTGCCAGTAGTATCGGGCCGGACACTTCCTACGAGCAGTACTTC. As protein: CASSIGPDTSYEQYF.

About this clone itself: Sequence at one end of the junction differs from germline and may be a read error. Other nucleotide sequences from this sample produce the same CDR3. The CDR3 nucleotides read TGCGCCAGCCCCCCGATAGTGGGACAGGGACCCTACGAGCAGTACTTC. Translated: CASPPIVGQGPYEQYF. This rearrangement joins TRBV28 to TRBJ2-7; 9 bases line up with TRBD1. Germline CDR1 is MDHEN and CDR2 is SYDVKM. The CDR3 spans 16 residues.

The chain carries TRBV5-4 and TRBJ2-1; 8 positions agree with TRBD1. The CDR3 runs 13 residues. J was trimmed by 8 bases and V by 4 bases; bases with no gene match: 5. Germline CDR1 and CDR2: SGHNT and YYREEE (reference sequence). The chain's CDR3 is CASSQGQGHEQFF. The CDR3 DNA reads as TGTGCCAGCAGCCAAGGACAGGGCCATGAGCAGTTCTTC.

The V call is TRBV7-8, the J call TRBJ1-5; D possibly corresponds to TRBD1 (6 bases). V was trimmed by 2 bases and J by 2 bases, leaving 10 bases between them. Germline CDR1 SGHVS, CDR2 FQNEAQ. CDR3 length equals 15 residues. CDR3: CASSLFPGGNQPQHF. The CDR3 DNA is TGTGCCAGCAGCTTATTTCCAGGGGGCAATCAGCCCCAGCATTTT.

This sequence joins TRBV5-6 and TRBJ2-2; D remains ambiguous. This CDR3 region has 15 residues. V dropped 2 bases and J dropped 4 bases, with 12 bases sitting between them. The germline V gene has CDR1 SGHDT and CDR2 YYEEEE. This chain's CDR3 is CASSFFWRGTGELFF. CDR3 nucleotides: TGTGCCAGCAGCTTTTTTTGGCGAGGCACCGGGGAGCTGTTTTTT.

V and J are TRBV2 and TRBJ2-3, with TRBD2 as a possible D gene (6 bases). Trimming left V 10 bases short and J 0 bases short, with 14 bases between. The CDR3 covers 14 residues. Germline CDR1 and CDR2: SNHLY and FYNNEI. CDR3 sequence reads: CAIRGGVSTDTQYF. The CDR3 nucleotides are TGTGCCATCCGGGGCGGGGTTAGCACAGATACGCAGTATTTT.

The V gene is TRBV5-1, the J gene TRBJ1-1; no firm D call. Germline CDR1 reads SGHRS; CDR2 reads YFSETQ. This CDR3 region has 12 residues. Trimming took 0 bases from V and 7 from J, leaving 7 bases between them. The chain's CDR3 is CASSLEGFEAFF. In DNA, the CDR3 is TGCGCCAGCAGCTTGGAAGGCTTTGAAGCTTTCTTT.

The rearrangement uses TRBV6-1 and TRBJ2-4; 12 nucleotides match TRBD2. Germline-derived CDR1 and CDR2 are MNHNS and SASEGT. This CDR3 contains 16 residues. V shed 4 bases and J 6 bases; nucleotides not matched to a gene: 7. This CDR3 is CASSGPGTSGRNIQYF. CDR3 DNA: TGTGCCAGCAGTGGACCTGGGACTAGCGGGCGAAACATTCAGTACTTC.

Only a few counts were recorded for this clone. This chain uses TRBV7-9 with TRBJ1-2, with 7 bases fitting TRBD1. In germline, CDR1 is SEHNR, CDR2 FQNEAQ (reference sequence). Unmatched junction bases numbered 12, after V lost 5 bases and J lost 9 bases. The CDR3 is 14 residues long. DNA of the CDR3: TGTGCCAGCAGCGCAGGACAGGCAGTTAGGCGCTACACCTTC. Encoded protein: CASSAGQAVRRYTF.

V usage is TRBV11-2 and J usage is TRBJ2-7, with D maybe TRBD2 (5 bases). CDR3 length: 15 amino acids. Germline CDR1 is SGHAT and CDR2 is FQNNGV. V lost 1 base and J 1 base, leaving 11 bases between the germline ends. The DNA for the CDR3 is TGTGCCAGCAGCTTAGTGGGCGGGCCTTCCTACGAGCAGTACTTC. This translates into CASSLVGGPSYEQYF. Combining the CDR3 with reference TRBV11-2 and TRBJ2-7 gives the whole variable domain EAGVAQSPRYKIIEKRQSVAFWCNPISGHATLYWYQQILGQGPKLLIQFQNNGVVDDSQLPKDRFSAERLKGVDSTLKIQPAKLEDSAVYLCASSLVGGPSYEQYFGPGTRLTVT.

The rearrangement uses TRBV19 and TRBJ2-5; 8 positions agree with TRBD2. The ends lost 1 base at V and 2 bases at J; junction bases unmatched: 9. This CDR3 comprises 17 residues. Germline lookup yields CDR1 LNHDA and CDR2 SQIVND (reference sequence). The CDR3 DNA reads TGTGCCAGTAGTATAGGGTTGATCGGGGGGGCTCAAGAGACCCAGTACTTC. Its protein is CASSIGLIGGAQETQYF.

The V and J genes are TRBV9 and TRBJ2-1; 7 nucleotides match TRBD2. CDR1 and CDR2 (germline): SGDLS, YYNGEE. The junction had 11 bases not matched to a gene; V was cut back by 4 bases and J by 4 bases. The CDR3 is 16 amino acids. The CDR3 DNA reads TGTGCCAGCAGCACCTCCGGCCTAGCGGCGTACAATGAGCAGTTCTTC. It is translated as CASSTSGLAAYNEQFF.

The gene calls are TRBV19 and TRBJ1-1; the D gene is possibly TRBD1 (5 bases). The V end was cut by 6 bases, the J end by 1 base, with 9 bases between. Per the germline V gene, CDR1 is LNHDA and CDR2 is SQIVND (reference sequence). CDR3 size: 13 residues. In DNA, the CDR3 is TGTGCCAGTAGGGACATACCGAACACTGAAGCTTTCTTT. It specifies CASRDIPNTEAFF.

The DNA for the CDR3 is TGTGCCTGGAGTACGGGACTTGCGAACACCGGGGAGCTGTTTTTT. It yields the protein CAWSTGLANTGELFF. This sequence joins TRBV30 and TRBJ2-2; TRBD2 is a possible D gene (6 bases). Trimming removed 2 bases at V and 0 bases at J, with 10 bases between. There are 15 residues in the CDR3. Germline V gene data show CDR1 as GTSNPN and CDR2 as SVGIG (reference sequence).